This paragraph covers one T cell receptor (beta chain) sequence. The data belong to a study of cytotoxic CD8 clonotypes in ibrutinib-treated CLL. The table came from immunoSEQ multiplex PCR; TCRdb's copy has only in-frame clones and leaves some out. The sample has about 140,000 clones, 91% seen once. The clonotype comes from a human donor with chronic lymphocytic leukemia. The source material was PBMCs, sampled after 12 months of ibrutinib treatment.

CDR3 region: CARSCTDCSDSTDTQYF. The CDR3 DNA reads TGTGCCAGAAGCTGTACCGACTGTTCGGATAGCACAGATACGCAGTATTTT. The chain employs TRBV7-5 and TRBJ2-3; the table names TRBD2, a call not compared with the DNA. TRBV7-5 is shown as a pseudogene. This CDR3 has 17 residues.